The entry that follows covers one TCR beta chain sequence. Its antigen is as yet unknown. The data derive from a study of beta chain features in type 1 diabetes. Study conclusions and caveats: The similarity of naive, central memory and Treg TCRB repertoires appeared greater among patients than among healthy donors. Within each of all four CD4+ subsets, Type 1 diabetes patients had TCRB CDR3s that were moderately but significantly shorter.

The trim removed 6 bases at V and 1 base at J, leaving 5 bases unmatched. The germline V gene has CDR1 MNHEY and CDR2 SVGAGI. The CDR3 runs to 15 residues. The authors reverse transcribed all of the isolated RNA, so sequencing captured expressed TCRB transcripts. The protocol was immunoSEQ multiplex PCR, while the TCRdb copy is restricted to in-frame clones and leaves out a portion. The table lists over 350,000 clones, roughly 15% of them singletons. The clonotype comes from a woman aged 18 to 35 in good health. The sequencing sample was made of naive CD4+ T cells from blood. The chain employs TRBV6-5 and TRBJ1-5, with 8 positions matching TRBD1. The CDR3 loop is CASRLDRASNQPQHF. The CDR3 coding sequence is TGTGCCAGCAGACTGGACAGGGCGAGCAATCAGCCCCAGCATTTT.